The subject of this entry is one T cell receptor beta chain. Its antigen is as yet unknown. The data derive from a study of T cell responses to AZD1222 COVID-19 vaccine. In the study overall: Second-dose groups at about 4 or about 12 weeks were pooled. Whole-study findings and limits: Spike-spanning, vaccine-associated CD4 TCRs were dominant at 160-218 and 743-854. Most donors were white British and more were female, and clonal diversity was possibly underestimated. Repertoires in all cases were sampled only once the peak T cell response had passed.

The table came from immunoSEQ multiplex PCR; TCRdb's copy has only in-frame clones and leaves some out. The sample shows under 150,000 clones, 91% of them seen only once. V was clipped by 4 bases and J by 8 bases, with 17 bases between them. This CDR3 region has 15 residues. CDR1 KGHSH and CDR2 LQKENI come from the germline V gene. The chain has TRBV18 and TRBJ1-4; the D gene is possibly TRBD1 (5 bases). The sequence came from an adult in good health. The starting material was peripheral blood, obtained on day 0 of AZD1222 vaccination. The CDR3 sequence: CASSRTGGGGEKLFF. In DNA form, the CDR3 reads TGTGCCAGCTCACGAACCGGCGGTGGGGGGGAAAAACTGTTTTTT.